This T cell receptor beta chain comes out of a study of blood T cell repertoires in COVID-19. Study at large: Italy, Spain and the United States were the sources of the convalescent and acute COVID-19 samples. In each case, the material was cDNA or gDNA derived from T cells, B-cell-depleted T cells, or PBMCs.

In germline, CDR1 is MGHDK, CDR2 SYGVNS. The CDR3 spans 13 residues. The V end lost 6 bases, the J end lost 0 bases, and 8 bases lay between the germline ends. In the source study's methods: It was from reference gene primer amplification that nucleated cell counts were estimated. The protocol was immunoSEQ multiplex PCR, while the TCRdb copy is restricted to in-frame clones and leaves out a portion. V and J calls and clone size are copied from that table; D and trimming were computed from the DNA. The table shows 120,000 to 150,000 clones, with about 74% occurring only once. This receptor was identified in a man aged 50 to 60 with acute or convalescent COVID-19. This rearrangement joins TRBV25-1 to TRBJ1-1; D possibly corresponds to TRBD1 (5 bases). Sequences were obtained from peripheral blood. CDR3 in amino acids: CASSQGVNTEAFF. The CDR3 DNA reads as TGTGCCAGCAGCCAAGGGGTGAACACTGAAGCTTTCTTT. Using reference TRBV25-1 and TRBJ1-1 for the parts outside the CDR3, the full variable domain is EADIYQTPRYLVIGTGKKITLECSQTMGHDKMYWYQQDPGMELHLIHYSYGVNSTEKGDLSSESTVSRIRTEHFPLTLESARPSHTSQYLCASSQGVNTEAFFGQGTRLTVV.